These T cell receptor beta chains were read from a single sample in a study of T cell repertoires in urothelial bladder cancer. Sequencing used immunoSEQ multiplex PCR; TCRdb keeps in-frame clones, though not all of them. Of under 15,000 clones in the sample, 60% to 70% were seen once. The specimen was tumor-infiltrating cells from bladder cancer. The receptors come from a human donor with urothelial carcinoma. The CDR3 runs from the conserved cysteine through the conserved F or W. The D gene is left open where the match is weak. The size of a clone is reported for some rows only, either as once, few or many, or as a class for expanded clones.

D,size,length,J,V,DNA,CDR3
TRBD1,NA,15,TRBJ2-6,TRBV11-1,TGTGCCAGCAGCGCCCAGGGGGCTGGGGCCAACGTCCTGACTTTC,CASSAQGAGANVLTF
TRBD2,NA,15,TRBJ2-1,TRBV18,TGTGCCAGCTCACCGGGAAGCGGGGTTAACAATGAGCAGTTCTTC,CASSPGSGVNNEQFF
NA,NA,13,TRBJ2-5,TRBV7-2,TGTGCCAGCAGCCTTAGCTGGCAAGAGACCCAGTACTTC,CASSLSWQETQYF
TRBD1,NA,14,TRBJ2-1,TRBV10-1,TGCGCCAGCAGTGCCGGGACAGGGGACAATGAGCAGTTCTTC,CASSAGTGDNEQFF
NA,few,14,TRBJ1-2,TRBV4-1,TGCGCCAGCAGCCCCCGGGGGGAGTATCATGGCTACACCTTC,CASSPRGEYHGYTF
TRBD1,few,15,TRBJ1-2,TRBV4-3,TGCGCCAGCAGCCAAGATACACAGGGGGCGCAAGGCTACACCTTC,CASSQDTQGAQGYTF
NA,NA,13,TRBJ1-2,TRBV27,TGTGCCAGCAGCCGTTCATGGGACTATGGCTACACCTTC,CASSRSWDYGYTF
TRBD2,NA,14,TRBJ2-5,TRBV5-1,TGCGCCAGCAGCGTGGGGGGGGGCCAAGAGACCCAGTACTTC,CASSVGGGQETQYF
TRBD1,few,16,TRBJ2-6,TRBV7-2,TGTGCCAGCAGCTCCCCCGGGACAGGGATCTTAAGCGTCCTGACTTTC,CASSSPGTGILSVLTF
NA,NA,13,TRBJ1-5,TRBV6-6,TGTGCCAGCCTCGAGGGAGGCAATCAGCCCCAGCATTTT,CASLEGGNQPQHF
NA,medium-sized,13,TRBJ1-1,TRBV30,TGTGCCTGGAGTGTAGAGGGAGGGACTGAAGCTTTCTTT,CAWSVEGGTEAFF
TRBD1,NA,13,TRBJ2-5,TRBV5-6,TGTGCCAGCAGCTGGGACAGGGCGAAGACCCAGTACTTC,CASSWDRAKTQYF
NA,NA,15,TRBJ2-5,TRBV9,TGTGCCAGCAGCGTAGATGGGCTAGCCCAAGAGACCCAGTACTTC,CASSVDGLAQETQYF
TRBD2,few,16,TRBJ2-5,TRBV9,TGTGCCAGCAGCGTAGGGTGGGGGGGACCCCAAGAGACCCAGTACTTC,CASSVGWGGPQETQYF
TRBD2,NA,16,TRBJ2-5,TRBV4-3,TGCGCCAGCAGCCAAGGTTTAGCGGGGGGGAGGGAGACCCAGTACTTC,CASSQGLAGGRETQYF